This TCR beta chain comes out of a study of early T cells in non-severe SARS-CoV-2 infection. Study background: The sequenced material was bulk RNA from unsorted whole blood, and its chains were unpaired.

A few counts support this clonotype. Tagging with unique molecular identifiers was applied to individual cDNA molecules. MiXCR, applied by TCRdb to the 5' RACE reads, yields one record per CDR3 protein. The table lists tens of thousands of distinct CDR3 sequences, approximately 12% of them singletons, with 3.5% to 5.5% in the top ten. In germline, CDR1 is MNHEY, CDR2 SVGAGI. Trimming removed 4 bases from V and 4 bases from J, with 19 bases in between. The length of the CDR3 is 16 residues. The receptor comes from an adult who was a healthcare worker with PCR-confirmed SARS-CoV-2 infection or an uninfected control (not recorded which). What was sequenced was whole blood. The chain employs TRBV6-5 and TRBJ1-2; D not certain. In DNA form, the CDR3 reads TGTGCCAGCAGTTGGGCCCCACTGGGAGTTGCCTATGGCTACACCTTC. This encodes CASSWAPLGVAYGYTF.